This T cell receptor beta chain is drawn from a study of cytomegalovirus exposure and HLA in healthy donors. Study overall: Earlier, almost 120 million unique TCR beta sequences were recovered from 200 million or so T cells by an analysis. Findings and limits, study-wide: Later analysis associated a missense DCLRE1C variant with TCR beta V- and J-gene trimming.

The V gene's germline CDR1 is PRHDT and CDR2 FYEKMQ (reference sequence). The junction had 10 bases not matched to a gene; V was cut back by 8 bases and J by 2 bases. This CDR3 spans 15 amino acids. The PCR had 60 Vbeta and 13 Jbeta primers. Produced via immunoSEQ multiplex PCR; TCRdb's table is partial and in-frame only. The sample contains 75,000 to 100,000 clones, 69% of which appear only once. Of note for this clone: The antigen remains unidentified.

The sequencing input was PBMCs. The V gene is TRBV13, the J gene TRBJ2-5, with TRBD2 identical over 8 bases. This receptor was obtained from a female donor in good health and CMV-seronegative. CDR3 residues: CASSSAGTSQETQYF. As DNA, the CDR3 is TGTGCCAGCTCTTCGGCCGGGACTAGTCAAGAGACCCAGTACTTC.